These T cell receptor beta chains were read from a single sample in a study of T cell responses to AZD1222 COVID-19 vaccine. Sequencing was performed with immunoSEQ multiplex PCR; in TCRdb, only in-frame clones are kept and a portion is missing. Of approximately 100,000 clones in the sample, 90% were seen once. Sequences were derived from peripheral blood, sampled 28 days after the second AZD1222 dose. The receptors shown here come from an adult who received the AZD1222 COVID-19 vaccine. The CDR3 runs from the conserved cysteine through the conserved F or W. A D gene is named only where the DNA matches it firmly. Rows may omit the clone size; those that give it use once, few, many or a size class.

DNA: TGTGCTAGTGGTTTGGCATTAACAGGAGGGAGTTCTGGGGCCAACGTCCTGACTTTC; CDR3: CASGLALTGGSSGANVLTF; J: TRBJ2-6; D: .; V: TRBV12-5; size: .
DNA: TGTGCCAGCAGCTTATCGCCAGAGTACAATGAGCAGTTCTTC; CDR3: CASSLSPEYNEQFF; J: TRBJ2-1; D: .; V: TRBV7-2; size: .
DNA: TGTGCCAGCAGCGGGGAGGTTAATTCACCCCTCCACTTT; CDR3: CASSGEVNSPLHF; J: TRBJ1-6; D: .; V: TRBV5-5; size: .
DNA: TGTGCCAGCAGTTACTCGAGGGGGAACTATGGCTACACCTTC; CDR3: CASSYSRGNYGYTF; J: TRBJ1-2; D: .; V: TRBV6-5; size: .
DNA: TGTGCCAGCAGCCTCGGATCTCCGGCTAACGTCTATGGCTACACCTTC; CDR3: CASSLGSPANVYGYTF; J: TRBJ1-2; D: .; V: TRBV14; size: few
DNA: TGCAGCGTTGCCTGGGGGCAGGGTGAAAAACTGTTTTTT; CDR3: CSVAWGQGEKLFF; J: TRBJ1-4; D: .; V: TRBV29-1; size: .
DNA: TGTGCCAGTAGTATTCAGGGGGCTTGGGGCAATCAGCCCCAGCATTTT; CDR3: CASSIQGAWGNQPQHF; J: TRBJ1-5; D: TRBD1; V: TRBV19; size: .
DNA: TGCAGCGTTAGGCAGGGGGTCGTCACTGAAGCTTTCTTT; CDR3: CSVRQGVVTEAFF; J: TRBJ1-1; D: TRBD1; V: TRBV29-1; size: once
DNA: TGTGCCAGCAGCTTAGTAGCGGGAGAGAACTATGGCTACACCTTC; CDR3: CASSLVAGENYGYTF; J: TRBJ1-2; D: .; V: TRBV11-2; size: .
DNA: TGTGCCAGCAGCTTAGCCCCCTCGGACAGGGAATCCTACAATGAGCAGTTCTTC; CDR3: CASSLAPSDRESYNEQFF; J: TRBJ2-1; D: TRBD1; V: TRBV11-3; size: .
DNA: TGTGCCAGCAGCGTCGTCACAGGGAGCTTTGGCTACACCTTC; CDR3: CASSVVTGSFGYTF; J: TRBJ1-2; D: .; V: TRBV9; size: .
DNA: TGTGCCAGCTCACCGGTTGGGGATGGCGAGCAGTACTTC; CDR3: CASSPVGDGEQYF; J: TRBJ2-7; D: .; V: TRBV18; size: .
DNA: TGTGCCAGTAGTATCAGTAGAATACCCTCCTACGAGCAGTACTTC; CDR3: CASSISRIPSYEQYF; J: TRBJ2-7; D: .; V: TRBV19; size: .
DNA: TGTGCCAGCAGTTACCAGACAGGGGATATGAACACTGAAGCTTTCTTT; CDR3: CASSYQTGDMNTEAFF; J: TRBJ1-1; D: TRBD1; V: TRBV6-5; size: .
DNA: TGTGCCAGCAGTCAGCCTCGAGGGAGCTCCTACGAGCAGTACTTC; CDR3: CASSQPRGSSYEQYF; J: TRBJ2-7; D: .; V: TRBV7-2; size: .
DNA: TGCGCCAGCAGCTCTACAGGGGTCTCTGGAAACACCATATATTTT; CDR3: CASSSTGVSGNTIYF; J: TRBJ1-3; D: TRBD1; V: TRBV5-1; size: .
DNA: TGTGCCAGCAGCTTGGGGCGCGGAGTCCTTGGGCAAGAGACCCAGTACTTC; CDR3: CASSLGRGVLGQETQYF; J: TRBJ2-5; D: .; V: TRBV7-3; size: once
DNA: TGTGCCAGCAGCCCTGGCTCCTACAATGAGCAGTTCTTC; CDR3: CASSPGSYNEQFF; J: TRBJ2-1; D: .; V: TRBV6-6; size: .
DNA: TGTGCCAGCAGCCCCGGGACAGTCTCTGGAAACACCATATATTTT; CDR3: CASSPGTVSGNTIYF; J: TRBJ1-3; D: TRBD1; V: TRBV9; size: .
DNA: TGTGCCAGCAGCTCCGGGACTAGCGGGGGCCTTAGCACAGATACGCAGTATTTT; CDR3: CASSSGTSGGLSTDTQYF; J: TRBJ2-3; D: TRBD2; V: TRBV7-2; size: .
DNA: TGTGCCAGCAGGGTGGGAGGTTCAAATAATGAAAAACTGTTTTTT; CDR3: CASRVGGSNNEKLFF; J: TRBJ1-4; D: .; V: TRBV28; size: few
DNA: TGTGCCAGCAGACAGGGGAGGGGGGGAGCCTACGAGCAGTACTTC; CDR3: CASRQGRGGAYEQYF; J: TRBJ2-7; D: .; V: TRBV2; size: .
DNA: TGTGCCAGCCTCTTTACTAGGTCTCCCTACAATGAGCAGTTCTTC; CDR3: CASLFTRSPYNEQFF; J: TRBJ2-1; D: .; V: TRBV6-4; size: .
DNA: TGTGCCAGCAGCTTCCTAGTGTCGGACAGGGCTAATGAAAAACTGTTTTTT; CDR3: CASSFLVSDRANEKLFF; J: TRBJ1-4; D: TRBD1; V: TRBV7-9; size: .
DNA: TGTGCCAGTACACCGGGACAGGGCTGGAGCTATGGCTACACCTTC; CDR3: CASTPGQGWSYGYTF; J: TRBJ1-2; D: TRBD1; V: TRBV19; size: .
DNA: TGCGCCAGCAGCCGCGCGCTAGCGGGGGCTCTAACCTACGAGCAGTACTTC; CDR3: CASSRALAGALTYEQYF; J: TRBJ2-7; D: TRBD2; V: TRBV4-3; size: .
DNA: TGTGCCAGCAGCGTAGGACAGACCTACGAGCAGTACTTC; CDR3: CASSVGQTYEQYF; J: TRBJ2-7; D: .; V: TRBV9; size: once
DNA: TGCGCCAGCAGTGAAAGTGGAGGGCGCGAGCAGTACTTC; CDR3: CASSESGGREQYF; J: TRBJ2-7; D: .; V: TRBV10-2; size: few
DNA: TGCGCCAGCAGCTTGGAGTGGGGTCCTGGAAACACCATATATTTT; CDR3: CASSLEWGPGNTIYF; J: TRBJ1-3; D: .; V: TRBV5-1; size: .
DNA: TGTGCCAGCAGCTTACAGGGGGGCCCATTTGCTGAGCAGTTCTTC; CDR3: CASSLQGGPFAEQFF; J: TRBJ2-1; D: .; V: TRBV7-8; size: .
DNA: TGCGCCAGCAATAATGATGCGAACACCGGGGAGCTGTTTTTT; CDR3: CASNNDANTGELFF; J: TRBJ2-2; D: .; V: TRBV10-1; size: .
DNA: TGTGCCAGCAGCTCTCGGACAGGGGCTCGCGAGCAGTACTTC; CDR3: CASSSRTGAREQYF; J: TRBJ2-7; D: TRBD1; V: TRBV7-8; size: .
DNA: TGTGCCAGCAGCTTACAGGCACAGGTTAATTCACCCCTCCACTTT; CDR3: CASSLQAQVNSPLHF; J: TRBJ1-6; D: .; V: TRBV7-2; size: .
DNA: TGCGCCAGCAGCCAAGGTGGCAGCATCTTCTATGGCTACACCTTC; CDR3: CASSQGGSIFYGYTF; J: TRBJ1-2; D: .; V: TRBV4-1; size: .
DNA: TGCGCCAGCAACAATCCCCTCCGGGGGGCGGGGAATGAGCAGTTCTTC; CDR3: CASNNPLRGAGNEQFF; J: TRBJ2-1; D: .; V: TRBV5-1; size: once
DNA: TGCGCCAGCAGCCAAGTAGGGACTGGATTCACAGATACGCAGTATTTT; CDR3: CASSQVGTGFTDTQYF; J: TRBJ2-3; D: .; V: TRBV4-1; size: .
DNA: TGTGCCAGCAGGGGGACAGGGGTGATTGGCTACACCTTC; CDR3: CASRGTGVIGYTF; J: TRBJ1-2; D: TRBD1; V: TRBV28; size: .
DNA: TGTGCCAGCAGCCCGTCTCATGGAGGCTACACCTTC; CDR3: CASSPSHGGYTF; J: TRBJ1-2; D: .; V: TRBV7-8; size: .
DNA: TGTGCCAGCAGTCGATATACCGGGACTAGCCTCGCAGATACGCAGTATTTT; CDR3: CASSRYTGTSLADTQYF; J: TRBJ2-3; D: TRBD2; V: TRBV6-6; size: .
DNA: TGTGCCAGCAGCCAAGTCCGTGAAAAACTGTTTTTT; CDR3: CASSQVREKLFF; J: TRBJ1-4; D: .; V: TRBV3-1/TRBV3-2; size: .
DNA: TGTGCCAGCTCACCACCCTTTGCGACTGAAGCTTTCTTT; CDR3: CASSPPFATEAFF; J: TRBJ1-1; D: .; V: TRBV18; size: .
DNA: TGTGCCACCAGCACCCGTGCGGGGGACCAAGAGACCCAGTACTTC; CDR3: CATSTRAGDQETQYF; J: TRBJ2-5; D: TRBD2; V: TRBV15; size: .
DNA: TGTGCCACCTATAAAAGGGGGAACCAGCCCCAGCATTTT; CDR3: CATYKRGNQPQHF; J: TRBJ1-5; D: .; V: TRBV28; size: .
DNA: TGTGCCAGCAGCTTAGGCGGTATAAACACCGGGGAGCTGTTTTTT; CDR3: CASSLGGINTGELFF; J: TRBJ2-2; D: .; V: TRBV11-2; size: few
DNA: TGTGCCAGCAGCGTCGGACTAGCGGGGAACACAGATACGCAGTATTTT; CDR3: CASSVGLAGNTDTQYF; J: TRBJ2-3; D: TRBD2; V: TRBV7-8; size: once